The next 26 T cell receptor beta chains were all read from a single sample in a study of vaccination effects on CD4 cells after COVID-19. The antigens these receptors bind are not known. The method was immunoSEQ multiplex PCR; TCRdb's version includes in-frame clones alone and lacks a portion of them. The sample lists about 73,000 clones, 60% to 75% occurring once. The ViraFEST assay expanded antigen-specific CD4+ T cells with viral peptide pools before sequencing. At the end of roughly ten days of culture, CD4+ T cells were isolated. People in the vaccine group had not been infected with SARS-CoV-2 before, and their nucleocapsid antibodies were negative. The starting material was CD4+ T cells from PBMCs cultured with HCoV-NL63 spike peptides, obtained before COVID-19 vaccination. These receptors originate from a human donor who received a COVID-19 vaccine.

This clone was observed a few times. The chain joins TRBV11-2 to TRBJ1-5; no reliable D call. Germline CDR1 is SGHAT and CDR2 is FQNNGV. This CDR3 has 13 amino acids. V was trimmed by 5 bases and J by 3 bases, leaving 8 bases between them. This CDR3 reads CASSGRFNQPQHF. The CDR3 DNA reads TGTGCCAGCAGCGGACGATTCAATCAGCCCCAGCATTTT.

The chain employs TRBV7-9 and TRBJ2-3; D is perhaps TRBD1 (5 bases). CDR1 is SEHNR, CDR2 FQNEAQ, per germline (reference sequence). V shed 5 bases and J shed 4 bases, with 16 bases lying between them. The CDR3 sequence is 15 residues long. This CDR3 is CASSLVGQGADTQYF. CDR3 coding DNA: TGTGCCAGCAGCCTCGTTGGTCAGGGTGCAGATACGCAGTATTTT.

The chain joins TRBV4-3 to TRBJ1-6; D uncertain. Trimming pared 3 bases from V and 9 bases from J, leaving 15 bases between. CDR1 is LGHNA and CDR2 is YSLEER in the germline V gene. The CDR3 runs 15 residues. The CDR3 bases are TGCGCCAGCAGCCAGGAAGACACATCTACTTCACCCCTCCACTTT. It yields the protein CASSQEDTSTSPLHF.

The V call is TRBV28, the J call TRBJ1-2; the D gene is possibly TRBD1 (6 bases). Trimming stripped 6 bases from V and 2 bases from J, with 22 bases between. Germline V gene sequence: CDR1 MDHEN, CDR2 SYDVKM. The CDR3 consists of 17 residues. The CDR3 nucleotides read TGTGCCAGCAGCCCGCCCTCCCCGCACACAGGGAACTATGGCTACACCTTC. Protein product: CASSPPSPHTGNYGYTF.

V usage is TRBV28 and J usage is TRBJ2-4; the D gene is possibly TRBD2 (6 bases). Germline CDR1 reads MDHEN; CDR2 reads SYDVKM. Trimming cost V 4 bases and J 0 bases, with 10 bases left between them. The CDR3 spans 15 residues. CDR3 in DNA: TGTGCCAGCAGTTCGTCGGGACTAGCCAAAAACATTCAGTACTTC. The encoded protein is CASSSSGLAKNIQYF.

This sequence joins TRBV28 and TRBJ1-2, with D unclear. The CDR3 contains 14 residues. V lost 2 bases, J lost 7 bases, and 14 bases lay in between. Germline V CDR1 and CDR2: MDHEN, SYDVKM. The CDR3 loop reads CASSLTARVSGYTF. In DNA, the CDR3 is TGTGCCAGCAGTTTAACGGCACGGGTATCTGGCTACACCTTC.

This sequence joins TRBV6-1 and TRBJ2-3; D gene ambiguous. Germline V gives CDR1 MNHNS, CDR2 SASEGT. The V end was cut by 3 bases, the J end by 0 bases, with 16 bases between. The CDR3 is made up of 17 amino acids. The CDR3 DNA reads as TGTGCCAGCAGTGATTTAAGAGGTTTGGCCAGCACAGATACGCAGTATTTT. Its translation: CASSDLRGLASTDTQYF.

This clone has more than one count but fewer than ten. The CDR3 DNA reads TGTGCCTGGAGTCAGCAGGGGGCCCCCGTAGTTCCTCAGCCCCAGCATTTT. Its protein is CAWSQQGAPVVPQPQHF. The chain links TRBV30 to TRBJ1-5; 8 bases agree with TRBD1. V dropped 2 bases and J dropped 6; count of bases not matched to a gene: 15. The germline V gene encodes CDR1 GTSNPN and CDR2 SVGIG (reference sequence). The CDR3 spans 17 residues. Full variable domain (missing parts from reference TRBV30 and TRBJ1-5): SQTIHQWPATLVQPVGSPLSLECTVEGTSNPNLYWYRQAAGRGLQLLFYSVGIGQISSEVPQNLSASRPQDRQFILSSKKLLLSDSGFYLCAWSQQGAPVVPQPQHFGDGTRLSIL.

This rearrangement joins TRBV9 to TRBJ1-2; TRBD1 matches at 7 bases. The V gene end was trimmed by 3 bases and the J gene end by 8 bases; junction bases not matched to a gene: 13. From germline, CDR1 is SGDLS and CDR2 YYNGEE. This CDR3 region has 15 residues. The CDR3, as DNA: TGTGCCAGCAGCGGACAACAGGGGCGGTTAGGAGGCTACACCTTC. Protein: CASSGQQGRLGGYTF.

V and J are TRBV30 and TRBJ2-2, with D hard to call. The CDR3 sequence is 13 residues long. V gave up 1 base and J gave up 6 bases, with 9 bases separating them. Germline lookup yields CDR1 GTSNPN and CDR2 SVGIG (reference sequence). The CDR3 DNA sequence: TGTGCCTGGAGTGACTATGGACCCGGGGAGCTGTTTTTT. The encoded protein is CAWSDYGPGELFF.

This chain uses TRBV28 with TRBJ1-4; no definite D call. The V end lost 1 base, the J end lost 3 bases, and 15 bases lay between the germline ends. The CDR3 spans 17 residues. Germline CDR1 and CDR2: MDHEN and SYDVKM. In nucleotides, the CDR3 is TGTGCCAGCAGTTTATTTTCGGGCGGGCAGCCTAATGAAAAACTGTTTTTT. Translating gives CASSLFSGGQPNEKLFF.

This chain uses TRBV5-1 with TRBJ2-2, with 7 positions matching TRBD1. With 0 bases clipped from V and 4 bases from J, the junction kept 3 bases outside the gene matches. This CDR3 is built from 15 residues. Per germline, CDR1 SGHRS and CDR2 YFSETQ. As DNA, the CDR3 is TGCGCCAGCAGCTTGGTAGGGGGCAGCACCGGGGAGCTGTTTTTT. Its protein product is CASSLVGGSTGELFF.

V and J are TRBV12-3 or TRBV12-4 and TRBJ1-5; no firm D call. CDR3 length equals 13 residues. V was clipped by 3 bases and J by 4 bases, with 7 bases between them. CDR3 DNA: TGTGCCAGCAGTTTGAGGGCGAATCAGCCCCAGCATTTT. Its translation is CASSLRANQPQHF.

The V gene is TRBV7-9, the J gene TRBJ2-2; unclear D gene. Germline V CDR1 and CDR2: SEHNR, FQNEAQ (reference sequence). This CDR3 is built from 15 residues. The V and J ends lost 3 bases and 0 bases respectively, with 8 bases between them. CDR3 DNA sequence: TGTGCCAGCAGCTTGGGTCCTCCGAACACCGGGGAGCTGTTTTTT. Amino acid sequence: CASSLGPPNTGELFF.

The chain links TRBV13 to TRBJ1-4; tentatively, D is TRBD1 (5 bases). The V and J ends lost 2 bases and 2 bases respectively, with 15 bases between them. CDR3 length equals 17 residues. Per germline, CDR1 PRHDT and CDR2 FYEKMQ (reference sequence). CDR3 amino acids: CASSLSSGAPTNEKLFF. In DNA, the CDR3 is TGTGCCAGCAGCTTAAGTTCCGGGGCGCCGACTAATGAAAAACTGTTTTTT.

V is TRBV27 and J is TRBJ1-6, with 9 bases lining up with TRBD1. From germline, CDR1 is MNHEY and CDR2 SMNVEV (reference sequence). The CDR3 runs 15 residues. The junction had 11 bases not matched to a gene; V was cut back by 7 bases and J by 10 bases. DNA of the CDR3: TGTGCCAGCACCAGGACAGGGGTTTTATTGTCACCCCTCCACTTT. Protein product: CASTRTGVLLSPLHF.

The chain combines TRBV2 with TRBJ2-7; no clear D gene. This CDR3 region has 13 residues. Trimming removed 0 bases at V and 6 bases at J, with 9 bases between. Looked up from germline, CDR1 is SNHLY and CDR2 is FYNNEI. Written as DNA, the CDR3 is TGTGCCAGCAGTGAAGCGCTTGAAGCCGAGCAGTACGTC. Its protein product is CASSEALEAEQYV.

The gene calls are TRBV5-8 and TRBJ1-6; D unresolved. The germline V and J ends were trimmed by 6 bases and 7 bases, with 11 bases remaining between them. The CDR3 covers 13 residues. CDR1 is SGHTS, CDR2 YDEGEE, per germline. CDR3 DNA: TGTGCCAGCAATCAAGGTAGAAATTCACCCCTCCACTTT. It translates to CASNQGRNSPLHF.

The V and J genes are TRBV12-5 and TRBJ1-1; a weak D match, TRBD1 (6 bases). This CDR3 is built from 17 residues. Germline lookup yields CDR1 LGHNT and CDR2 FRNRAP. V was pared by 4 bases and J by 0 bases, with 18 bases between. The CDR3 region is CASGSILTGFMNTEAFF. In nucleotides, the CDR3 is TGTGCTAGTGGTTCGATTTTGACAGGTTTCATGAACACTGAAGCTTTCTTT.

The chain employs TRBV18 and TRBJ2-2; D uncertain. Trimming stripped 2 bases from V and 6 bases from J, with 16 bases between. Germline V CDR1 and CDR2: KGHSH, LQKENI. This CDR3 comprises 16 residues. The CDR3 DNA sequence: TGTGCCAGCTCACCAACCGGGCTCCGAAATGCCGGGGAGCTGTTTTTT. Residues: CASSPTGLRNAGELFF.

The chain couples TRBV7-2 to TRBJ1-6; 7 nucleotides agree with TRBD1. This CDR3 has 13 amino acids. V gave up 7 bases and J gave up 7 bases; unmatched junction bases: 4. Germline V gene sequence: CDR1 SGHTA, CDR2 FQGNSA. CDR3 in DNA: TGTGCCAGCAACAGGGGTGGGAATTCACCCCTCCACTTT. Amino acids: CASNRGGNSPLHF.

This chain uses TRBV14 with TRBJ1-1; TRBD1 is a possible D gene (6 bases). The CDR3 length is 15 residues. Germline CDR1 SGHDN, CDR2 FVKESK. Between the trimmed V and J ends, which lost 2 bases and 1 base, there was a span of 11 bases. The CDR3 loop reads CASSQHRVPNTEAFF. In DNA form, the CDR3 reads TGTGCCAGCAGCCAACACAGGGTTCCGAACACTGAAGCTTTCTTT.

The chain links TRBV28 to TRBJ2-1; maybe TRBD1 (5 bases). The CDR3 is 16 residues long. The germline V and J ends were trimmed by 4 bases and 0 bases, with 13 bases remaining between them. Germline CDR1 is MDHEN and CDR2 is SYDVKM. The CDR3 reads CASSSMTASSYNEQFF. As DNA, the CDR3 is TGTGCCAGCAGTTCCATGACAGCGAGCTCCTACAATGAGCAGTTCTTC.

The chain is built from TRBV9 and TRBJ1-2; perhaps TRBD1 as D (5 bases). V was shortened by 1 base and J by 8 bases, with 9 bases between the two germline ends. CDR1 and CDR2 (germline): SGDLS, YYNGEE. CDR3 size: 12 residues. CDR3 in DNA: TGTGCCAGCAGCGTAACAGCAGGGGGCTACACCTTC. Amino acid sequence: CASSVTAGGYTF.

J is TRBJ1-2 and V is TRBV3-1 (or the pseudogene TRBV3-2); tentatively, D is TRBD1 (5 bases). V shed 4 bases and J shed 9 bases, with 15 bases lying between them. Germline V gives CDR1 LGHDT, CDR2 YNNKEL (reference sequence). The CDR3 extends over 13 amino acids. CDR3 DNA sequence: TGTGCCAGCAGCCTGGTTGGGGGAGTGAGCTACACCTTC. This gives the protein CASSLVGGVSYTF.

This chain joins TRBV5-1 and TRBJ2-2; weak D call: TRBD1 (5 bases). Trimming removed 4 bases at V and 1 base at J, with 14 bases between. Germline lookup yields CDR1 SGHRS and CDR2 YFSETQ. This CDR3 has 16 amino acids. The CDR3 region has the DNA TGCGCCAGCAGCGTGGGGCGGCGCGGGAACACCGGGGAGCTGTTTTTT. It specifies CASSVGRRGNTGELFF.